The clone carrying this TCR beta chain was picked up a small number of times. The data were obtained in a study of blood T cell repertoires in COVID-19. Study-wide background: The United States, Italy and Spain provided the acute and convalescent COVID-19 samples. T cells, B-cell-depleted T cells, or PBMCs provided the cDNA or gDNA that served as material.

Trimming removed 10 bases from V and 2 bases from J; junction bases left unmatched: 4. The CDR3 totals 12 residues. Germline CDR1 and CDR2: SNHLY and FYNNEI. In the original workflow: Cell counts per sample came from amplifying reference gene primers. Using immunoSEQ multiplex PCR, the repertoire was profiled, and TCRdb retains in-frame clones only, with some absent. The DNA gave D and trimming, while V, J and clone size come from that table. Of 150,000 to 200,000 clones detected, 86% appear once; the ten largest clones hold about 3.5%. The chain couples TRBV2 to TRBJ1-2; 7 positions agree with TRBD1. Sample: peripheral blood. This receptor was obtained from a man between 65 and 79 years old with acute or convalescent COVID-19. The CDR3 region is CANSQGNYGYTF. DNA of the CDR3: TGTGCCAACTCACAGGGGAACTATGGCTACACCTTC.